One sample yielded the 30 T cell receptor beta chains listed below, sequenced in a study of multiple sclerosis patients with progressive multifocal leukoencephalopathy. Produced via immunoSEQ multiplex PCR; TCRdb's table is partial and in-frame only. The sample has around 25,000 clones; approximately 90% are singletons. As to time point: about 13 months of natalizumab therapy. The material was PBMCs, obtained from a patient treated with natalizumab. The receptors come from a man aged 25-40 years with multiple sclerosis.

The chain couples TRBV6-5 to TRBJ1-1; D gene uncertain. The CDR3 is 15 residues long. In germline, CDR1 is MNHEY, CDR2 SVGAGI. Trimming cost V 2 bases and J 1 base, with 11 bases left between them. The CDR3 coding sequence is TGTGCCAGCAGTTACCATGGTGAGACGAACACTGAAGCTTTCTTT. The encoded protein is CASSYHGETNTEAFF.

The chain is built from TRBV21-1 and TRBJ2-7. TRBV21-1 is a pseudogene segment. This CDR3 has 12 amino acids. This CDR3 reads CASNLPRYEQYV. CDR3 DNA: TGTGCCAGCAATCTCCCTCGCTACGAGCAGTACGTC.

As to this clone: Distinct nucleotide sequences in the sample also encode this CDR3. The J gene is TRBJ2-5, the V gene TRBV5-1; 7 bases match TRBD2. CDR1 SGHRS and CDR2 YFSETQ come from the germline V gene. CDR3 size: 13 residues. Germline trimming cut 4 bases from V and 5 bases from J; bases unmatched to any gene: 5. The CDR3 reads CASSPGGGETQYF. CDR3 bases: TGCGCCAGCAGCCCGGGAGGTGGGGAGACCCAGTACTTC. Variable domain in full (rest from reference TRBV5-1 and TRBJ2-5): KAGVTQTPRYLIKTRGQQVTLSCSPISGHRSVSWYQQTPGQGLQFLFEYFSETQRNKGNFPGRFSGRQFSNSRSEMNVSTLELGDSALYLCASSPGGGETQYFGPGTRLLVL.

The chain has TRBV5-1 and TRBJ2-5, with 8 bases matching TRBD1. Germline CDR1 reads SGHRS; CDR2 reads YFSETQ. The trim removed 4 bases at V and 1 base at J, leaving 3 bases unmatched. This CDR3 has 14 residues. The CDR3 DNA reads TGCGCCAGCAGCCTTGACAGGGGCCAAGAGACCCAGTACTTC. Residues: CASSLDRGQETQYF.

The chain's CDR3 is CASSGQGSNEQFF. Written as DNA, the CDR3 is TGTGCCAGCAGCGGCCAGGGGTCCAATGAGCAGTTCTTC. The chain is built from TRBV11-2 and TRBJ2-1, with D possibly matching TRBD1 (6 bases). V lost 5 bases and J lost 6, with 11 bases in between. CDR3 length equals 13 residues. Per germline, CDR1 SGHAT and CDR2 FQNNGV.

The J gene is TRBJ1-5, the V gene TRBV19; TRBD1 agrees at 8 bases. The length of the CDR3 is 14 residues. J was trimmed by 5 bases and V by 6 bases; bases with no gene match: 6. Germline V gene lookup returns CDR1 LNHDA and CDR2 SQIVND (reference sequence). CDR3 sequence reads: CASRGSGGYQPQHF. In nucleotides, the CDR3 is TGTGCCAGTAGGGGGTCAGGGGGCTATCAGCCCCAGCATTTT.

The gene calls are TRBV18 and TRBJ2-2, with 8 positions matching TRBD2. The CDR3 is made up of 16 amino acids. Germline V lookup: CDR1 KGHSH, CDR2 LQKENI. After removal of 2 bases from V and 7 bases from J, the junction contained 9 bases not matched to a gene. CDR3 nucleotides: TGTGCCAGCTCACCAGGGACTAGGATCGGGATCGGGGAGCTGTTTTTT. Translated: CASSPGTRIGIGELFF.

This rearrangement joins TRBV7-2 to TRBJ1-4; D is uncertain. CDR3 length equals 14 residues. Germline CDR1 and CDR2: SGHTA and FQGNSA. V dropped 0 bases and J dropped 0 bases, with 2 bases sitting between them. The CDR3 DNA is TGTGCCAGCAGCTTAGCGACAACTAATGAAAAACTGTTTTTT. It encodes CASSLATTNEKLFF.

The gene calls are TRBV19 and TRBJ1-5; possibly TRBD1 for D (5 bases). Per the germline V gene, CDR1 is LNHDA and CDR2 is SQIVND (reference sequence). The CDR3 sequence is 15 residues long. Trimming left V 7 bases short and J 2 bases short, with 15 bases between. The CDR3 region has the DNA TGTGCCAGTACCCAGGGCCTAGTCCGCAATCAGCCCCAGCATTTT. Translating it yields CASTQGLVRNQPQHF.

This clone was detected only once. The chain has TRBV25-1 and TRBJ2-2; 9 bases fit TRBD1. Germline lookup yields CDR1 MGHDK and CDR2 SYGVNS. Trimming cost V 4 bases and J 6 bases; bases outside gene matches: 6. The CDR3 is 15 amino acids. CDR3 DNA sequence: TGTGCCAGCAGTGTAACAGGGGGCTCGGCCGGGGAGCTGTTTTTT. Translation: CASSVTGGSAGELFF.

This rearrangement joins TRBV4-1 to TRBJ2-7, with D possibly being TRBD1 (5 bases). Germline-derived CDR1 and CDR2 are MGHRA and YSYEKL. CDR3 length: 16 amino acids. The germline V and J ends were trimmed by 0 bases and 0 bases, with 12 bases remaining between them. CDR3 residues: CASSQDSTGSSYEQYF. The CDR3 DNA is TGCGCCAGCAGCCAAGATAGCACAGGTAGCTCCTACGAGCAGTACTTC.

CDR3 bases: TGTGCCAGCACCACTAAACCGGAGGAGTCGAACACTGAAGCTTTCTTT. It specifies CASTTKPEESNTEAFF. V gene TRBV21-1 combines with J gene TRBJ1-1. TRBV21-1 is flagged as a pseudogene. The CDR3 runs to 16 residues.

The J gene is TRBJ2-2, the V gene TRBV5-4; TRBD2 aligns across 8 bases. Losses at the gene ends were 3 bases for V and 4 bases for J; bases not matched to a gene: 5. There are 15 residues in the CDR3. Germline values: CDR1 SGHNT, CDR2 YYREEE (reference sequence). The CDR3, as DNA: TGTGCCAGCAGCTCAGCGACTAGCGTCACCGGGGAGCTGTTTTTT. Protein sequence: CASSSATSVTGELFF.

In its sample, this clone was seen once. The chain couples TRBV5-6 to TRBJ2-3; a weak D match, TRBD2 (6 bases). Germline V gene data show CDR1 as SGHDT and CDR2 as YYEEEE. The CDR3 has 15 residues. V was pared by 6 bases and J by 6 bases, with 20 bases between. The CDR3 DNA follows: TGTGCCAGCACCTCCGGCGCGGGAACGGCGGATACGCAGTATTTT. Its translation is CASTSGAGTADTQYF.

The rearrangement uses TRBV4-3 and TRBJ2-1; 14 nucleotides agree with TRBD2. This CDR3 is built from 15 residues. Germline CDR1 LGHNA, CDR2 YSLEER. V lost 0 bases and J lost 14; bases outside the gene matches: 6. The CDR3 DNA sequence: TGCGCCAGCAGCCAAGAACCGGGACTAGCGGGAGAGAAGTTCTTC. Residues: CASSQEPGLAGEKFF.

This rearrangement joins TRBV4-1 to TRBJ1-3, with D unclear. Germline V gene data show CDR1 as MGHRA and CDR2 as YSYEKL. The CDR3 loop spans 13 amino acids. V was clipped by 1 base and J by 5 bases, with 6 bases between them. This chain's CDR3 is CASSQGGRNTIYF. The DNA for the CDR3 is TGCGCCAGCAGCCAAGGGGGAAGAAACACCATATATTTT.

In DNA, the CDR3 is TGTGCCAGTTATATGGCTTCCCGACCACATACCCTCGAGGACACCAACACCGGGGAGCTGTTTTTT. Amino acids: CASYMASRPHTLEDTNTGELFF. J is TRBJ2-2 and V is TRBV19; possibly TRBD1 for D (5 bases). The germline V gene encodes CDR1 LNHDA and CDR2 SQIVND (reference sequence). The CDR3 runs 22 residues. The ends were cut back, 8 bases at V and 2 bases at J, with 36 bases in the middle.

This chain uses TRBV9 with TRBJ1-1; D is ambiguous. This CDR3 is built from 13 residues. With 2 bases removed from V and 2 bases from J, the gap between germline ends came to 7 bases. The germline gives CDR1 SGDLS, CDR2 YYNGEE. CDR3 region: CASSVVVNTEAFF. Written as DNA, the CDR3 is TGTGCCAGCAGCGTTGTGGTTAACACTGAAGCTTTCTTT.

This clone appeared once. The chain is built from TRBV9 and TRBJ1-1; D is possibly TRBD1 (6 bases). CDR1 is SGDLS and CDR2 is YYNGEE in the germline V gene. V was cut by 2 bases and J by 1 base, with 12 bases left in between. The CDR3 covers 15 residues. The CDR3 DNA follows: TGTGCCAGCAGCGTGACCGGGACATGGAACACTGAAGCTTTCTTT. Protein product: CASSVTGTWNTEAFF.

The J gene is TRBJ2-3, the V gene TRBV6-5; TRBD2 aligns across 7 bases. CDR3 length: 15 amino acids. The V and J ends lost 3 bases and 3 bases, in that order; junction bases with no gene match: 6. Germline V gene sequence: CDR1 MNHEY, CDR2 SVGAGI. The CDR3 sequence is CASSYAGRPTDTQYF. The DNA of the CDR3 is TGTGCCAGCAGTTATGCCGGGAGGCCGACAGATACGCAGTATTTT.

V gene TRBV25-1 combines with J gene TRBJ2-5; D possibly uses TRBD1 or TRBD2 (6 bases each). This CDR3 comprises 14 residues. V was trimmed by 4 bases and J by 4 bases, leaving 13 bases between them. The germline CDR1 and CDR2 sequences are MGHDK and SYGVNS. CDR3 region: CASSALGGGETQYF. The DNA for the CDR3 is TGTGCCAGCAGTGCCCTCGGGGGCGGAGAGACCCAGTACTTC.

This chain connects TRBV27 to TRBJ2-1, with TRBD2 matching over 9 bases. J was trimmed by 6 bases and V by 5 bases; bases with no gene match: 11. Germline CDR1 and CDR2: MNHEY and SMNVEV (reference sequence). This CDR3 region has 16 residues. This chain's CDR3 is CASSPYYSGRFNEQFF. In nucleotides, the CDR3 is TGTGCCAGCAGTCCATACTACAGCGGGAGGTTCAATGAGCAGTTCTTC.

J is TRBJ2-7 and V is TRBV25-1; 11 nucleotides match TRBD2. Trimming cost V 7 bases and J 3 bases; bases outside gene matches: 11. The CDR3 spans 16 residues. Germline V CDR1 and CDR2: MGHDK, SYGVNS. The CDR3: CASTLLGLAGGYEQYV. The CDR3 DNA follows: TGTGCCAGCACCTTACTGGGTCTAGCGGGAGGCTACGAGCAGTACGTC.

The genes are TRBV19 and TRBJ1-6, with D unclear. V lost 7 bases, J lost 1 base, and 8 bases lay in between. Per the germline V gene, CDR1 is LNHDA and CDR2 is SQIVND (reference sequence). The CDR3 runs to 14 residues. This CDR3 reads CASNVGSYNSPLHF. CDR3 sequence (DNA): TGTGCCAGTAACGTAGGATCCTATAATTCACCCCTCCACTTT.

The V and J genes are TRBV4-3 and TRBJ1-1; D uncertain. The germline V gene encodes CDR1 LGHNA and CDR2 YSLEER. V lost 0 bases to trimming and J lost 6 bases, with 8 bases between them. The CDR3 is 13 amino acids. The CDR3 sequence: CASSQDLPSEAFF. CDR3 nucleotide sequence: TGCGCCAGCAGCCAAGACCTCCCGTCTGAAGCTTTCTTT.

V gene TRBV7-6 combines with J gene TRBJ2-5; D is possibly TRBD1 or TRBD2 (7 bases each). CDR3 size: 16 residues. The germline CDR1 and CDR2 sequences are SGHVS and FNYEAQ. With 0 bases removed from V and 1 base from J, the gap between germline ends came to 12 bases. The chain's CDR3 is CASSLAQGGTQETQYF. CDR3 coding DNA: TGTGCCAGCAGCTTAGCGCAGGGGGGGACCCAAGAGACCCAGTACTTC.

This chain joins TRBV4-3 and TRBJ2-2, with 7 nucleotides matching TRBD2. This CDR3 spans 20 amino acids. The trim removed 3 bases at V and 0 bases at J, leaving 16 bases unmatched. Germline V gene data show CDR1 as LGHNA and CDR2 as YSLEER. The CDR3 spells CASSQTFGTIKHTNTGELFF. In nucleotides, the CDR3 is TGCGCCAGCAGCCAGACATTCGGGACTATCAAACACACGAACACCGGGGAGCTGTTTTTT.

This rearrangement joins TRBV27 to TRBJ2-7, with a tentative D call TRBD2 (6 bases). The CDR3 is made up of 15 amino acids. Deletions cut 2 bases from V and 3 bases from J, with 14 bases between. Looked up from germline, CDR1 is MNHEY and CDR2 is SMNVEV (reference sequence). Written as DNA, the CDR3 is TGTGCCAGCAGTTTACATGCGGGACGGAGCTACGAGCAGTACTTC. This codes for CASSLHAGRSYEQYF.

The sample holds one count of this clone. CDR3 loop: CASGLPQTGYYNEQFF. The CDR3 coding sequence is TGTGCCAGCGGGTTACCCCAAACAGGGTACTACAATGAGCAGTTCTTC. The rearrangement links TRBV7-9 to TRBJ2-1, with D perhaps matching TRBD1 (6 bases). Looked up from germline, CDR1 is SEHNR and CDR2 is FQNEAQ (reference sequence). Trimming shortened V by 8 bases and J by 3 bases, and 20 bases separated the two germline ends. The CDR3 has 16 residues.

The V and J genes are TRBV18 and TRBJ2-7, with 10 bases lining up with TRBD2. V dropped 7 bases and J dropped 4; count of bases not matched to a gene: 34. Germline values: CDR1 KGHSH, CDR2 LQKENI. This CDR3 has 23 residues. CDR3 protein: CASLIKLAGTIPGTPRKSYEQYV. CDR3 DNA: TGTGCCAGCTTAATAAAACTAGCGGGAACTATTCCTGGAACCCCCAGAAAGAGTTACGAGCAGTACGTC.